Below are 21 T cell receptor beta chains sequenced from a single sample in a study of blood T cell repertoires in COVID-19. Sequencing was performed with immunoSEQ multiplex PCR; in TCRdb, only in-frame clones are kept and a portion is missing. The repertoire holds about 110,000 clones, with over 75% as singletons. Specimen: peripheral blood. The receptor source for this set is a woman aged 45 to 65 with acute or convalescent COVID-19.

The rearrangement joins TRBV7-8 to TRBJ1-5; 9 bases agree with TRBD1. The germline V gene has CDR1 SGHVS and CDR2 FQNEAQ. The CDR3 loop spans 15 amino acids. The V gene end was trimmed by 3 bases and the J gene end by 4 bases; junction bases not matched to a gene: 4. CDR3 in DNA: TGTGCCAGCAGCTTTGGGACAGGGATAAATCAGCCCCAGCATTTT. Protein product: CASSFGTGINQPQHF.

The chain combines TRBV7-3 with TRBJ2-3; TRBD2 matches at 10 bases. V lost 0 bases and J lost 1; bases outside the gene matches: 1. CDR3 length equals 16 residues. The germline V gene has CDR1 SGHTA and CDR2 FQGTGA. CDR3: CASSLTGTSGTDTQYF. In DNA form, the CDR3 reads TGTGCCAGCAGCTTAACCGGGACTAGCGGCACAGATACGCAGTATTTT.

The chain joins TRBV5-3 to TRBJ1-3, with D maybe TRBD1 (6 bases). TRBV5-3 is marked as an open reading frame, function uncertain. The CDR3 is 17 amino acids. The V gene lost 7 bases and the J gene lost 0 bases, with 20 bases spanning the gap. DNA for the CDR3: TGTGCCAGATGCGGGCCTGATTTGACAGGCTCTGGAAACACCATATATTTT. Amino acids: CARCGPDLTGSGNTIYF.

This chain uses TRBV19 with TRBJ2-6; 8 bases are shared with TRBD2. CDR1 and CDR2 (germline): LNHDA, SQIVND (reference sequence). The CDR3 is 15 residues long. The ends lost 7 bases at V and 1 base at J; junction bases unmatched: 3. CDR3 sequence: CASKGGGSGANVLTF. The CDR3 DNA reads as TGTGCCAGTAAGGGCGGGGGGTCTGGGGCCAACGTCCTGACTTTC. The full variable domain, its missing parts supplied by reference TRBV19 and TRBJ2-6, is DGGITQSPKYLFRKEGQNVTLSCEQNLNHDAMYWYRQDPGQGLRLIYYSQIVNDFQKGDIAEGYSVSREKKESFPLTVTSAQKNPTAFYLCASKGGGSGANVLTFGAGSRLTVL.

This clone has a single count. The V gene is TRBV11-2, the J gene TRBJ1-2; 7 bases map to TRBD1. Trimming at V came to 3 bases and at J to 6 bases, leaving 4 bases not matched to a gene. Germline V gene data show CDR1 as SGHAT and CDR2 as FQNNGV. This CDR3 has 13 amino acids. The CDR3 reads CASSLDRTHGYTF. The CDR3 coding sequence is TGTGCCAGCAGCTTGGACAGGACTCATGGCTACACCTTC.

CDR3 DNA: TGCAGCGTTGCCGGGAGTATCGGCACTGAAGCTTTCTTT. Translating it yields CSVAGSIGTEAFF. This rearrangement joins TRBV29-1 to TRBJ1-1; D remains unclear. This CDR3 region has 13 residues. Germline V gives CDR1 SQVTM, CDR2 ANQGSEA. V was trimmed by 4 bases and J by 4 bases, leaving 13 bases between them.

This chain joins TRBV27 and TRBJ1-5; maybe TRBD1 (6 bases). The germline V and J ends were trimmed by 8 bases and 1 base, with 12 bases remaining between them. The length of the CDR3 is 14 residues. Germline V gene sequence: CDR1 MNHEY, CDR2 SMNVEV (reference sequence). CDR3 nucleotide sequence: TGTGCCAGCGGGGGGGCTGACAGCAATCAGCCCCAGCATTTT. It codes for CASGGADSNQPQHF.

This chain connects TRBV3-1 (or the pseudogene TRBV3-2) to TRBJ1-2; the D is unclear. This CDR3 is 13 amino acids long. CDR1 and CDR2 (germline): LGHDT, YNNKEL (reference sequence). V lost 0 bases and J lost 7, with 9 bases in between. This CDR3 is CASSQDPRVGYTF. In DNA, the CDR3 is TGTGCCAGCAGCCAAGACCCGCGGGTTGGCTACACCTTC.

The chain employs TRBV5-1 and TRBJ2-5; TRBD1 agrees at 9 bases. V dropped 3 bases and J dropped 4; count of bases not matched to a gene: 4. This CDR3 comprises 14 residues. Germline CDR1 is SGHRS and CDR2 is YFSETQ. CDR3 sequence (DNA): TGCGCCAGCAGCTCAGGACAGGGGTCAGAGACCCAGTACTTC. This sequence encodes CASSSGQGSETQYF.

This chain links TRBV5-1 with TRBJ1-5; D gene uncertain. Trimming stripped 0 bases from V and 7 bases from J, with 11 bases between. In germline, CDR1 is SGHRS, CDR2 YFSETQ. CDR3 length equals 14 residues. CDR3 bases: TGCGCCAGCAGCTTGGTAGGAGCGGAACAGCCCCAGCATTTT. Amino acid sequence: CASSLVGAEQPQHF.

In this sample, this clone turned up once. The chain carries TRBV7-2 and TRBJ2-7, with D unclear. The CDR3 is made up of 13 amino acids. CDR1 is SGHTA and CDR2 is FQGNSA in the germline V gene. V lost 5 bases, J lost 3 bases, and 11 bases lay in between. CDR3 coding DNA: TGTGCCAGCAGCCCAACCGGAGACTACGAGCAGTACTTC. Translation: CASSPTGDYEQYF.

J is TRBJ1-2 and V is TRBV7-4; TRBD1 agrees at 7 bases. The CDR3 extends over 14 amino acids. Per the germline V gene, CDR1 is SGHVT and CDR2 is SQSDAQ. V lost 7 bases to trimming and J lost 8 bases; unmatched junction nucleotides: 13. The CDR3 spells CASTPPRQGEGYTF. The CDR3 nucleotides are TGTGCCAGCACCCCCCCCCGACAGGGAGAGGGCTACACCTTC. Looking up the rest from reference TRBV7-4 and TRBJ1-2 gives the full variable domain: GAGVSQSPRYKVAKRGRDVALRCDSISGHVTLYWYRQTLGQGSEVLTYSQSDAQRDKSGRPSGRFSAERPERSVSTLKIQRTEQGDSAVYLCASTPPRQGEGYTFGSGTRLTVV.

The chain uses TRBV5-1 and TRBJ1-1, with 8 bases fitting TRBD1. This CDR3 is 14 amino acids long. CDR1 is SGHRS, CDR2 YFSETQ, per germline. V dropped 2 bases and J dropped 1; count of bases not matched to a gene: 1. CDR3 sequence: CASSFTGGNTEAFF. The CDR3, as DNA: TGCGCCAGCAGCTTTACAGGGGGGAACACTGAAGCTTTCTTT.

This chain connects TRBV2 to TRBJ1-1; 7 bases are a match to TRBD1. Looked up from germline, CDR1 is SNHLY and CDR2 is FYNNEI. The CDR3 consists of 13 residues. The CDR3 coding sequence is TGTCGGGCACTTACAGGGGTCGGCACTGAAGCTTTCTTT. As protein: CRALTGVGTEAFF.

The CDR3 nucleotides are TGTGCCAGCACTACTCGACAGGGGTACTATGGCTACACCTTC. Its translation: CASTTRQGYYGYTF. The chain links TRBV6-5 to TRBJ1-2; 8 bases align to TRBD1. Trimming removed 7 bases from V and 3 bases from J; junction bases left unmatched: 7. This CDR3 contains 14 residues. Germline V CDR1 and CDR2: MNHEY, SVGAGI.

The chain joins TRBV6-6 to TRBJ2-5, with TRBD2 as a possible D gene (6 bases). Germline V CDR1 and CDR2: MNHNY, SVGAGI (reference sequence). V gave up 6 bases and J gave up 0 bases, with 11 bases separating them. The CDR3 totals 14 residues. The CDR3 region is CASSNREYQETQYF. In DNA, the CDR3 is TGTGCCAGCAGCAACCGGGAGTACCAAGAGACCCAGTACTTC.

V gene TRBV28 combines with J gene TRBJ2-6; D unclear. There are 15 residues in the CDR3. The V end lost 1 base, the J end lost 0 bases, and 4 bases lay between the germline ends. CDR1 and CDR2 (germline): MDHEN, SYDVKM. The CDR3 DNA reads TGTGCCAGCAGTTTATCCAGCTCTGGGGCCAACGTCCTGACTTTC. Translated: CASSLSSSGANVLTF.

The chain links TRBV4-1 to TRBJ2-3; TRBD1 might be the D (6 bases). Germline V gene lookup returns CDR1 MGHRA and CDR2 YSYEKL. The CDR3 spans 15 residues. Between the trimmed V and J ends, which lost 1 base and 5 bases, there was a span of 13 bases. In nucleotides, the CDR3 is TGCGCCAGCAGCCAAGTCCGTCAAGGGGGAGATACGCAGTATTTT. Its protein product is CASSQVRQGGDTQYF.

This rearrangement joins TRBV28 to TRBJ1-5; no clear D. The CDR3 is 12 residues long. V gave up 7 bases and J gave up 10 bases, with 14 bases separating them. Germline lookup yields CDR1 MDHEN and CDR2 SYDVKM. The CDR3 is CASTTPSSPQHF. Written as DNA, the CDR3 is TGTGCCAGCACCACCCCGAGTTCTCCCCAGCATTTT.

CDR3 in amino acids: CASSPRGYVDTEAFF. CDR3 DNA: TGTGCCAGCTCACCCCGAGGGTACGTGGACACTGAAGCTTTCTTT. The rearrangement uses TRBV18 and TRBJ1-1; D remains ambiguous. Germline V gives CDR1 KGHSH, CDR2 LQKENI. The ends were cut back, 3 bases at V and 3 bases at J, with 14 bases in the middle. The CDR3 has 15 amino acids.

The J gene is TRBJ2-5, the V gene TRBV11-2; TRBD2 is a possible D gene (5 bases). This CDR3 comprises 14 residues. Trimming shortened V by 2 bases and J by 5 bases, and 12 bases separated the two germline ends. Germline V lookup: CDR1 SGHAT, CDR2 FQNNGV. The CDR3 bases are TGTGCCAGCAGCTTACTTGCTAGCTGGGAGACCCAGTACTTC. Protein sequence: CASSLLASWETQYF.